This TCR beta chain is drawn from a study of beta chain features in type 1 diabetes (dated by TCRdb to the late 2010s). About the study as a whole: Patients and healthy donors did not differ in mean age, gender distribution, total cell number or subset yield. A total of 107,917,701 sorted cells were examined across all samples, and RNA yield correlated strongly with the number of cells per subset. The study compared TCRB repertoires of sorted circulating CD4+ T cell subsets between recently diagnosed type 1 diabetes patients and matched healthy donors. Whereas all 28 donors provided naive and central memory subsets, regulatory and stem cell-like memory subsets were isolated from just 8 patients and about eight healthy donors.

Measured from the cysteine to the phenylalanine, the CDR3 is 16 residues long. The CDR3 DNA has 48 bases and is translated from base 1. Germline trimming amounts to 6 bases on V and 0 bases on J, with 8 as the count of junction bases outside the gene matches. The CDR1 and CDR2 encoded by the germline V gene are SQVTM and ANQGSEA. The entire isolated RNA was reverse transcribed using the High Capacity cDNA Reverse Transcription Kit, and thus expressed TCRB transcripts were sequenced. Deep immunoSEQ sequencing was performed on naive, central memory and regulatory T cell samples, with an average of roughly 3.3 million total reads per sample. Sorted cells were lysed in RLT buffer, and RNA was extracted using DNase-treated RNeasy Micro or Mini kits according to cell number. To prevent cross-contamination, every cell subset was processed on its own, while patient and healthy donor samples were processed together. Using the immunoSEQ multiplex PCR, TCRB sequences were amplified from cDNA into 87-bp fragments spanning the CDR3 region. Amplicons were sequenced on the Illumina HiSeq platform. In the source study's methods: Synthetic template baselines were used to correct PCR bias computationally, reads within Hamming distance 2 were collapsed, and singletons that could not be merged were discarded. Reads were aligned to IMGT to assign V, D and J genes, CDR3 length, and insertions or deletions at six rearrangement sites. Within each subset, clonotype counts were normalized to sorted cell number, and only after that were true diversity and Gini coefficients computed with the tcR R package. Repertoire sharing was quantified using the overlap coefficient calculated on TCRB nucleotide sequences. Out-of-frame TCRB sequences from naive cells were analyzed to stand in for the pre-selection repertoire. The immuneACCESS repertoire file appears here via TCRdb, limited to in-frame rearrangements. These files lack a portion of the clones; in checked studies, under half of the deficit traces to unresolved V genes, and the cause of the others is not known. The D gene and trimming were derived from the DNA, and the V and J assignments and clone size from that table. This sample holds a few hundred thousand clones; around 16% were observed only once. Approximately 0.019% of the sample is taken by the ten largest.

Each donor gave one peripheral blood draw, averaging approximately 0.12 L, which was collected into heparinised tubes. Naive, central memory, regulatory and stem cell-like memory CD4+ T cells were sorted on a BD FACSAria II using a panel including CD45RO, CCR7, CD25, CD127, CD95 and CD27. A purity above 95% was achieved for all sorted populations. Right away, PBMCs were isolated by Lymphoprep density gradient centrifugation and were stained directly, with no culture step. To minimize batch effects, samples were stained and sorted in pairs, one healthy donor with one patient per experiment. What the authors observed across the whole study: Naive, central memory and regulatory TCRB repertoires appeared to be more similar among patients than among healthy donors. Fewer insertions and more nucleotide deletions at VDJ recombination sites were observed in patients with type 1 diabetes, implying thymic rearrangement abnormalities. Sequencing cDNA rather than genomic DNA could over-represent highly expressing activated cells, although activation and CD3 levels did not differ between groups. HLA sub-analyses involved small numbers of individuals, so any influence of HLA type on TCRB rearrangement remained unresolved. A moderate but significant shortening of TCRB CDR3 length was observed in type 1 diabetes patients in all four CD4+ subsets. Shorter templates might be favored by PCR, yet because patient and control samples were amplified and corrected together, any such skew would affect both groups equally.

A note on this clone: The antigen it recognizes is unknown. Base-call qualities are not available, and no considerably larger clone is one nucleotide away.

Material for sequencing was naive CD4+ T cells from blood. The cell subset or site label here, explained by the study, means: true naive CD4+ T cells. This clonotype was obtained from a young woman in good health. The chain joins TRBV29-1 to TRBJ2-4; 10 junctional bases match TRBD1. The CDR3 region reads CSVRGQGGLAKNIQYF. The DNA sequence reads TGCAGCGTCCGCGGACAGGGGGGGTTAGCCAAAAACATTCAGTACTTC.